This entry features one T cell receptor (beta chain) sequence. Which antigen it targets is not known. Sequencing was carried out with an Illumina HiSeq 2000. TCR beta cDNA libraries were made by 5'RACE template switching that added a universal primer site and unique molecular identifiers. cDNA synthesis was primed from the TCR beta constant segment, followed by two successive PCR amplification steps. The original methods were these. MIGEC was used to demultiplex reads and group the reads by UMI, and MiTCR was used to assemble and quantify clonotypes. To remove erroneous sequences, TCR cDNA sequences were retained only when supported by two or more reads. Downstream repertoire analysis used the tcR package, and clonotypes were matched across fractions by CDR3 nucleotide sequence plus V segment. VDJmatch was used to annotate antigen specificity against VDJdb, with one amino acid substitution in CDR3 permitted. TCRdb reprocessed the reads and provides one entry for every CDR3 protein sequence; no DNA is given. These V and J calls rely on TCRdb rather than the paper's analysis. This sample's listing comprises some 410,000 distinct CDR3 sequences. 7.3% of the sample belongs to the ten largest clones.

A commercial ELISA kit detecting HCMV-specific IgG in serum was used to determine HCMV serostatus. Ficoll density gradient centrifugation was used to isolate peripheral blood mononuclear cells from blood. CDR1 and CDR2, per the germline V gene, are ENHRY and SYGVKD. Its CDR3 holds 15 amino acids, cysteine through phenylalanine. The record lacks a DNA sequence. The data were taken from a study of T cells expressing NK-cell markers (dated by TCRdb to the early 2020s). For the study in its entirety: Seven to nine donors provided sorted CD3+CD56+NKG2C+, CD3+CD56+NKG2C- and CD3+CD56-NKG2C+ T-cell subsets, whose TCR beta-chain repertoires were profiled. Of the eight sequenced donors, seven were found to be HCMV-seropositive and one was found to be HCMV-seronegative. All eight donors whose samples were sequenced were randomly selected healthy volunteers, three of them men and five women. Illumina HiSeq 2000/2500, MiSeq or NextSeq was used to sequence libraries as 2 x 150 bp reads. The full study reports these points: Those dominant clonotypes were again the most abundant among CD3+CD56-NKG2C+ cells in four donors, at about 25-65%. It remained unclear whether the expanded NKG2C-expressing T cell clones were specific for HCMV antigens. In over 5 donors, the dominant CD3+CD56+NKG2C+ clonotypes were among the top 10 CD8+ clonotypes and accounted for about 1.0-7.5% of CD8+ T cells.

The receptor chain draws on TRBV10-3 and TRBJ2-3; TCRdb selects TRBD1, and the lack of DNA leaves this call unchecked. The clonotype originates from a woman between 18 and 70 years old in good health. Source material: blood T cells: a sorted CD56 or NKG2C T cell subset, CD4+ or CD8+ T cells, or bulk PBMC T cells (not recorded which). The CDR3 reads CAISEPGLATNTQYF.